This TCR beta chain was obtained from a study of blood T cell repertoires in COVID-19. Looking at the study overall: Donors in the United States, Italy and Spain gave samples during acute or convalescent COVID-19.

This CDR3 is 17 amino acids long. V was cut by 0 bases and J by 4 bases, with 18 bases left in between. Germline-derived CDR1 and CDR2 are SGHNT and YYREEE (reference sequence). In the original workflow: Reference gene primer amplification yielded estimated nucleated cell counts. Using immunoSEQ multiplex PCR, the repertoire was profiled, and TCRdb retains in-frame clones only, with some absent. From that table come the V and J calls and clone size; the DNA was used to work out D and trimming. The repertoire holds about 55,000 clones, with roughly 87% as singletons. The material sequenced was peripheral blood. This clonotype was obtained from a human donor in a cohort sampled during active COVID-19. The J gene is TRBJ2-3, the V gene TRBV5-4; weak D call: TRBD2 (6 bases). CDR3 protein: CASSLVYGGAGADTQYF. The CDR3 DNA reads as TGTGCCAGCAGCTTGGTTTACGGGGGAGCGGGCGCAGATACGCAGTATTTT. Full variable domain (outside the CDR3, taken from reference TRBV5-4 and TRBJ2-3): ETGVTQSPTHLIKTRGQQVTLRCSSQSGHNTVSWYQQALGQGPQFIFQYYREEENGRGNFPPRFSGLQFPNYSSELNVNALELDDSALYLCASSLVYGGAGADTQYFGPGTRLTVL.